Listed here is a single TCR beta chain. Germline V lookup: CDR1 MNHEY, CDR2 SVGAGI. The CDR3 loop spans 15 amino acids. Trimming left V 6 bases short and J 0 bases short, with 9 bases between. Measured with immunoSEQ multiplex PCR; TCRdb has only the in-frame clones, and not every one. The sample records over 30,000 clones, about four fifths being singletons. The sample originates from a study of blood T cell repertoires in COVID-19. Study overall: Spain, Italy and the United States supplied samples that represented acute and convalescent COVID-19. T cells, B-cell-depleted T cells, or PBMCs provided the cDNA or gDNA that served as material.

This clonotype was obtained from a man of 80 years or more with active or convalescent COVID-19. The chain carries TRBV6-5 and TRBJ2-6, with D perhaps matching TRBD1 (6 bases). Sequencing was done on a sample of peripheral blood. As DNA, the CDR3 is TGTGCCAGCAGGCTGGACAGCTCTGGGGCCAACGTCCTGACTTTC. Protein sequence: CASRLDSSGANVLTF.